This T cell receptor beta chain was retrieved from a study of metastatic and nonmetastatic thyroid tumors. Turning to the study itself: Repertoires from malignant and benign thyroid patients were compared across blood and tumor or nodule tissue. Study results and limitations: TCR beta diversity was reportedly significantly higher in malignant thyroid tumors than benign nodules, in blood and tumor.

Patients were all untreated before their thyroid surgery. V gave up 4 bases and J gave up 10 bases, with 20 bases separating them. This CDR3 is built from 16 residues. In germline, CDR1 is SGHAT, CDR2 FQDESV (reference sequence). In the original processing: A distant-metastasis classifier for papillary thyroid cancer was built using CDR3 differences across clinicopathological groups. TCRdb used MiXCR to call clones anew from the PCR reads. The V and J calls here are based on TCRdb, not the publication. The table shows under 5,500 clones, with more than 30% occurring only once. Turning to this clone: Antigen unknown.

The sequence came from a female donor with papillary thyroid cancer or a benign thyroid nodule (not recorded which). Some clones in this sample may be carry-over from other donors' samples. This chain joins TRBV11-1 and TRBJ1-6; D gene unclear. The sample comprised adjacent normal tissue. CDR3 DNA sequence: TGTGCCAGCAGCTCACCGAGGGTAAAGATTGGCTCACCCCTCCACTTT. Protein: CASSSPRVKIGSPLHF. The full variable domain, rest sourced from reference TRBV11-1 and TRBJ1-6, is EAEVAQSPRYKITEKSQAVAFWCDPISGHATLYWYRQILGQGPELLVQFQDESVVDDSQLPKDRFSAERLKGVDSTLKIQPAELGDSAMYLCASSSPRVKIGSPLHFGNGTRLTVT.